The rows below give T cell receptor beta chains drawn from one sample of a study of yellow fever vaccine responses in identical twins. TCRdb re-derived calls from the RT-PCR reads in MiXCR, one entry per CDR3 protein. This sample has roughly 14,000 distinct CDR3 sequences; 70% to 85% occur once, and the top ten carry 0.67%. The sequenced sample was T cells from blood (PBMCs), unsorted or a sorted subset (not recorded which), obtained before or after yellow fever vaccination (not recorded which). The receptors come from a woman aged 18-29 years who received the yellow fever vaccine. The CDR3 runs from the conserved cysteine through the conserved F or W. Fields, in order: D gene, clone size, CDR3 length, V gene, J gene, CDR3 DNA, CDR3 protein. The D gene is left open where the match is weak. Part of the rows lack a size; the others show once, few, many or a class for expanded clones.

D gene: -; clone size: once; CDR3 length: 13; V gene: TRBV11-3; J gene: TRBJ2-1; CDR3 DNA: TGTGCCAGCAGCTTCACTATCTACAATGAGCAGTTCTTC; CDR3 protein: CASSFTIYNEQFF
D gene: -; clone size: once; CDR3 length: 15; V gene: TRBV4-1; J gene: TRBJ1-2; CDR3 DNA: TGCGCCAGCAGCCAAGTTGTGTACAGTGACTATGGCTACACCTTC; CDR3 protein: CASSQVVYSDYGYTF
D gene: -; clone size: -; CDR3 length: 15; V gene: TRBV11-1; J gene: TRBJ1-3; CDR3 DNA: TGTGCCAGCAGCTTAGAGGCTGGGCGGGGAAACACCATATATTTT; CDR3 protein: CASSLEAGRGNTIYF
D gene: -; clone size: -; CDR3 length: 14; V gene: TRBV18; J gene: TRBJ2-1; CDR3 DNA: TGTGCCAGCTCACCTCCGGGCCCAGTGGGGGAGCAGTTCTTC; CDR3 protein: CASSPPGPVGEQFF
D gene: TRBD1; clone size: -; CDR3 length: 13; V gene: TRBV5-4; J gene: TRBJ1-4; CDR3 DNA: TGTGCCAGCAGTCGGACAGGGAACGAAAAACTGTTTTTT; CDR3 protein: CASSRTGNEKLFF
D gene: TRBD2; clone size: -; CDR3 length: 16; V gene: TRBV9; J gene: TRBJ2-2; CDR3 DNA: TGTGCCAGCAGCCCTACTAGCGGGACCTACACCGGGGAGCTGTTTTTT; CDR3 protein: CASSPTSGTYTGELFF
D gene: -; clone size: -; CDR3 length: 14; V gene: TRBV13; J gene: TRBJ2-7; CDR3 DNA: TGTGCCAGCACCGGGAACCATGGACCCTACGAGCAGTACTTC; CDR3 protein: CASTGNHGPYEQYF
D gene: -; clone size: -; CDR3 length: 16; V gene: TRBV4-2; J gene: TRBJ1-6; CDR3 DNA: TGTGCCAGCAGCTTAGATGGCAGCTACTATAATTCACCCCTCCACTTT; CDR3 protein: CASSLDGSYYNSPLHF
D gene: -; clone size: -; CDR3 length: 17; V gene: TRBV18; J gene: TRBJ2-2; CDR3 DNA: TGTGCCAGCTCACTGTCGGCAGCGGCTTCGAACACCGGGGAGCTGTTTTTT; CDR3 protein: CASSLSAAASNTGELFF
D gene: TRBD1; clone size: -; CDR3 length: 12; V gene: TRBV20-1; J gene: TRBJ2-2; CDR3 DNA: TGCAGTGCTACGACAGGGGTCGGGGAGCTGTTTTTT; CDR3 protein: CSATTGVGELFF
D gene: -; clone size: -; CDR3 length: 12; V gene: TRBV5-1; J gene: TRBJ2-1; CDR3 DNA: TGCGCCAGCAGCTTTCCGACCCGAGAGCAGTTCTTC; CDR3 protein: CASSFPTREQFF
D gene: -; clone size: -; CDR3 length: 12; V gene: TRBV29-1; J gene: TRBJ1-1; CDR3 DNA: TGCAGCGGCGGGGGTGTCGACACTGAAGCTTTCTTT; CDR3 protein: CSGGGVDTEAFF
D gene: -; clone size: -; CDR3 length: 16; V gene: TRBV6-2/TRBV6-3; J gene: TRBJ1-5; CDR3 DNA: TGTGCCAGCAGTTACCTCCGGGGCCTGAGCAATCAGCCCCAGCATTTT; CDR3 protein: CASSYLRGLSNQPQHF
D gene: -; clone size: once; CDR3 length: 15; V gene: TRBV18; J gene: TRBJ2-7; CDR3 DNA: TGTGCCAGCTCACCACCAGGCCTTACCTCCTACGAGCAGTACTTC; CDR3 protein: CASSPPGLTSYEQYF
D gene: -; clone size: -; CDR3 length: 12; V gene: TRBV19; J gene: TRBJ1-2; CDR3 DNA: TGTGCCAGTATTCAACAGGGCTATGGCTACACCTTC; CDR3 protein: CASIQQGYGYTF
D gene: TRBD1; clone size: few; CDR3 length: 18; V gene: TRBV23-1; J gene: TRBJ1-5; CDR3 DNA: TGCGCCAGCAACACCCAGGCACGGACAGGGGGCTCCAATCAGCCCCAGCATTTT; CDR3 protein: CASNTQARTGGSNQPQHF
D gene: TRBD2; clone size: -; CDR3 length: 16; V gene: TRBV19; J gene: TRBJ2-3; CDR3 DNA: TGTGCCAGTAGTCTCCGGGGACTAGCAGGCACAGATACGCAGTATTTT; CDR3 protein: CASSLRGLAGTDTQYF
D gene: TRBD1; clone size: -; CDR3 length: 15; V gene: TRBV29-1; J gene: TRBJ2-1; CDR3 DNA: TGCAGCGCTCCCAAGCACTGGGACAGATACAATGAGCAGTTCTTC; CDR3 protein: CSAPKHWDRYNEQFF
D gene: -; clone size: -; CDR3 length: 13; V gene: TRBV2; J gene: TRBJ2-7; CDR3 DNA: TGTGCCAGCAGGGAGGACACCGACTACGAGCAGTACTTC; CDR3 protein: CASREDTDYEQYF
D gene: -; clone size: -; CDR3 length: 15; V gene: TRBV2; J gene: TRBJ1-5; CDR3 DNA: TGTGCCAGCAGAGACCAGGACAGAACCAATCAGCCCCAGCATTTT; CDR3 protein: CASRDQDRTNQPQHF
D gene: -; clone size: -; CDR3 length: 18; V gene: TRBV21-1; J gene: TRBJ1-6; CDR3 DNA: TGTGCCAGCAGCAAAATGGGGGGTCTGAGCTCCTATAATTCACCCCTCCACTTT; CDR3 protein: CASSKMGGLSSYNSPLHF
D gene: TRBD2; clone size: -; CDR3 length: 16; V gene: TRBV4-2; J gene: TRBJ2-1; CDR3 DNA: TGTGCCAGCAGCCCTAGACTAGCGGGAGGGTCGAATGAGCAGTTCTTC; CDR3 protein: CASSPRLAGGSNEQFF
D gene: TRBD2; clone size: -; CDR3 length: 20; V gene: TRBV12-5; J gene: TRBJ2-5; CDR3 DNA: TGTGCTAGTGGTACCCGCCCGGCTAGCGGTCCTCTCGGACCCCAAGAGACCCAGTACTTC; CDR3 protein: CASGTRPASGPLGPQETQYF
D gene: -; clone size: -; CDR3 length: 15; V gene: TRBV2; J gene: TRBJ1-5; CDR3 DNA: TGTGCCAGCAGGGACTCGGAGGCGGGCGGTCAGCCCCAGCATTTT; CDR3 protein: CASRDSEAGGQPQHF
D gene: -; clone size: -; CDR3 length: 14; V gene: TRBV12-3/TRBV12-4; J gene: TRBJ2-3; CDR3 DNA: TGTGCCAGCAGTTTAGTAGGTGGCACAGATACGCAGTATTTT; CDR3 protein: CASSLVGGTDTQYF
D gene: -; clone size: -; CDR3 length: 13; V gene: TRBV14; J gene: TRBJ1-2; CDR3 DNA: TGTGCCAGCAGCCTGAGTCACGGCTATGGCTACACCTTC; CDR3 protein: CASSLSHGYGYTF
D gene: -; clone size: -; CDR3 length: 13; V gene: TRBV6-5; J gene: TRBJ2-7; CDR3 DNA: TGTGCCAGCAGTTACTTACAGGGTTACGAGCAGTACTTC; CDR3 protein: CASSYLQGYEQYF
D gene: -; clone size: -; CDR3 length: 13; V gene: TRBV20-1; J gene: TRBJ2-7; CDR3 DNA: TGCAGTGCTAGACGGCTGGACAACTACGAGCAGTACTTC; CDR3 protein: CSARRLDNYEQYF
D gene: -; clone size: -; CDR3 length: 14; V gene: TRBV15; J gene: TRBJ1-1; CDR3 DNA: TGTGCCACCAGCAATGAAAGGGGAAACACTGAAGCTTTCTTT; CDR3 protein: CATSNERGNTEAFF
D gene: -; clone size: -; CDR3 length: 15; V gene: TRBV5-1; J gene: TRBJ2-1; CDR3 DNA: TGCGCCAGCAGCTTGGCCTTGACAGGGAGGAATGAGCAGTTCTTC; CDR3 protein: CASSLALTGRNEQFF
D gene: -; clone size: -; CDR3 length: 15; V gene: TRBV28; J gene: TRBJ2-1; CDR3 DNA: TGTGCCAGCACCCCCAAGGCTAGGCTAAGCAATGAGCAGTTCTTC; CDR3 protein: CASTPKARLSNEQFF
D gene: -; clone size: -; CDR3 length: 16; V gene: TRBV18; J gene: TRBJ2-1; CDR3 DNA: TGTGCCAGCTCACCTTTCCAGGGAGGAACCTACAATGAGCAGTTCTTC; CDR3 protein: CASSPFQGGTYNEQFF
D gene: -; clone size: -; CDR3 length: 15; V gene: TRBV10-3; J gene: TRBJ2-1; CDR3 DNA: TGTGCCATCAGCATTACGCAGAGCTCCTACAATGAGCAGTTCTTC; CDR3 protein: CAISITQSSYNEQFF
D gene: TRBD1; clone size: -; CDR3 length: 15; V gene: TRBV20-1; J gene: TRBJ1-3; CDR3 DNA: TGCAGTGCTAGAGGAGCTTCAGGGGGTGGAAACACCATATATTTT; CDR3 protein: CSARGASGGGNTIYF
D gene: -; clone size: once; CDR3 length: 14; V gene: TRBV29-1; J gene: TRBJ1-1; CDR3 DNA: TGCAGCGTCCTCAGGGGATCCTTGAGCACTGAAGCTTTCTTT; CDR3 protein: CSVLRGSLSTEAFF
D gene: -; clone size: few; CDR3 length: 17; V gene: TRBV18; J gene: TRBJ1-1; CDR3 DNA: TGTGCCAGCTCACCCCCTGCGGGAGGGGCCCTCAACACTGAAGCTTTCTTT; CDR3 protein: CASSPPAGGALNTEAFF
D gene: -; clone size: -; CDR3 length: 13; V gene: TRBV10-3; J gene: TRBJ2-2; CDR3 DNA: TGTGCCATCAGTGAGTCGTTCCCCGGGGAGCTGTTTTTT; CDR3 protein: CAISESFPGELFF
D gene: -; clone size: -; CDR3 length: 13; V gene: TRBV13; J gene: TRBJ2-3; CDR3 DNA: TGTGCCAGCAGGGGGACCAGAACAGATACGCAGTATTTT; CDR3 protein: CASRGTRTDTQYF
D gene: TRBD2; clone size: once; CDR3 length: 16; V gene: TRBV20-1; J gene: TRBJ2-1; CDR3 DNA: TGCAGTGCTAGATATAGCGGGAGGAACCCCTACAATGAGCAGTTCTTC; CDR3 protein: CSARYSGRNPYNEQFF
D gene: -; clone size: -; CDR3 length: 16; V gene: TRBV5-5; J gene: TRBJ1-3; CDR3 DNA: TGTGCCAGCAGCTTGGGTCCGATGGCTACAGGAAACACCATATATTTT; CDR3 protein: CASSLGPMATGNTIYF
D gene: -; clone size: -; CDR3 length: 15; V gene: TRBV18; J gene: TRBJ2-4; CDR3 DNA: TGTGCCAGCTCAAACAGGCCTGAAGCCAAAAACATTCAGTACTTC; CDR3 protein: CASSNRPEAKNIQYF
D gene: TRBD1; clone size: -; CDR3 length: 14; V gene: TRBV20-1; J gene: TRBJ1-6; CDR3 DNA: TGCAGTGCTCGGAAGACAGGGGGCAATTCACCCCTCCACTTT; CDR3 protein: CSARKTGGNSPLHF
D gene: -; clone size: few; CDR3 length: 14; V gene: TRBV7-2; J gene: TRBJ2-2; CDR3 DNA: TGTGCCAGCAGCTTATACAGGGATACCGGGGAGCTGTTTTTT; CDR3 protein: CASSLYRDTGELFF
D gene: -; clone size: -; CDR3 length: 16; V gene: TRBV29-1; J gene: TRBJ2-1; CDR3 DNA: TGCAGCGTTGTTGTCTTAGTGGCTTATCCGGACAATGAGCAGTTCTTC; CDR3 protein: CSVVVLVAYPDNEQFF
D gene: TRBD1; clone size: -; CDR3 length: 15; V gene: TRBV27; J gene: TRBJ2-5; CDR3 DNA: TGTGCCAGCAGTTCAGGGACAGGGAAGAGAGAGACCCAGTACTTC; CDR3 protein: CASSSGTGKRETQYF
D gene: -; clone size: -; CDR3 length: 18; V gene: TRBV6-1; J gene: TRBJ2-1; CDR3 DNA: TGTGCCAGCAGTGAACGGGCGAGGGCGGGGAGCTCCTACAATGAGCAGTTCTTC; CDR3 protein: CASSERARAGSSYNEQFF
D gene: -; clone size: -; CDR3 length: 14; V gene: TRBV2; J gene: TRBJ2-1; CDR3 DNA: TGTGCCAGCAGTGTGACGGGATGGGGTAATGAGCAGTTCTTC; CDR3 protein: CASSVTGWGNEQFF